This entry describes one T cell receptor (beta chain). Its antigen is unknown. These data come from a study of cytomegalovirus exposure and HLA in healthy donors. 60 Vbeta and 13 Jbeta primers were used in PCR. Assay used: immunoSEQ multiplex PCR; TCRdb lists only in-frame clones, some missing. The sample lists under 200,000 clones; less than 90% were seen once. Study-level points and caveats: Later analysis showed most CMV-associated TCR beta chains appearing HLA-restricted. Association with HLA alleles at 0.05 false discovery rate was found for roughly 17,000 TCR beta sequences in a later analysis. Later analysis suggested links between common viral pathogens and several top significant clusters.

This TCR came from a male donor in good health and CMV-seropositive. The material sequenced was PBMCs.

CDR3 loop: CASSVREWAQETQYF. CDR3 DNA sequence: TGTGCCAGCAGCGTACGGGAGTGGGCCCAAGAGACCCAGTACTTC. This sequence joins TRBV9 and TRBJ2-5; TRBD2 might be the D (6 bases). There are 15 residues in the CDR3. Germline V lookup: CDR1 SGDLS, CDR2 YYNGEE. V lost 1 base and J lost 1, with 11 bases in between.